This T cell receptor (beta chain) was captured in a study of blood T cell repertoires in COVID-19. At the level of the study: Sites in the United States, Italy and Spain provided acute and convalescent COVID-19 samples.

CDR1 is SGHTA and CDR2 is FQGNSA in the germline V gene. V gave up 7 bases and J gave up 1 base, with 23 bases separating them. The CDR3 has 19 amino acids. The repertoire was sequenced with immunoSEQ multiplex PCR; TCRdb's copy has only in-frame clones and lacks some. The repertoire holds 250,000 to 300,000 clones, approximately 84% seen once, with roughly 15% in the top ten. Clinical history as reported by participants underpinned cohort assignment. Recovered status applied to Cohort 3 donors who had two consecutive negative PCRs. It also applied to those with clearance or with symptom resolution. The chain is built from TRBV7-2 and TRBJ1-6; D may be TRBD1 (5 bases). The sequencing input was PBMCs or T cells enriched from blood (not recorded which). The source is a man younger than 35 who had recovered from COVID-19. CDR3 residues: CASTASVSGMWSYNSPLHF. The CDR3 DNA reads TGTGCCAGCACAGCTTCAGTCTCAGGGATGTGGTCCTATAATTCACCCCTCCACTTT.